This TCR beta chain emerged from a study of T-cell reconstitution after alpha-beta-depleted transplantation in children. Preparation of the TCRbeta library involved a method that used unique molecular identifiers. MiXCR was run by TCRdb on the PCR reads, yielding one entry per CDR3 protein. The table records about 600,000 distinct CDR3 sequences, about 10% of them present only once. The CDR3 length is 15 residues. In germline, CDR1 is SGHRS, CDR2 YFSETQ. Trimming pared 0 bases from V and 2 bases from J, leaving 12 bases between. The material sequenced was PBMCs from the stem cell graft donor, taken from the stem cell graft. The genes are TRBV5-1 and TRBJ2-7; D is uncertain. The TCR sequence derives from a human donor who donated a stem cell graft to a child with acute myeloid leukemia. CDR3 DNA sequence: TGCGCCAGCAGCTTGGCACGTACACCGCCCTACGAGCAGTACTTC. Its protein product is CASSLARTPPYEQYF.